A selection of T cell receptor beta chains follows, all from one sample in a study of identical twins. TCRdb redid the calling of the 5' RACE reads with MiXCR, one entry per CDR3 protein. The table includes 500,000 to 700,000 distinct CDR3 sequences, 7% to 7.5% detected once. The same specimen was also included in a second study, on yellow fever vaccine responses in identical twins.

Sequencing was carried out using PBMCs. These receptor sequences come from a woman between 18 and 29 years old in good health. The CDR3 runs from the conserved cysteine through the conserved F or W. D genes are given only for firm matches. Rows may omit the clone size; those that give it use once, few, many or a size class.

v_gene	d_gene	j_gene	abundance	CDR3aa	CDR3nt
TRBV14	TRBD2	TRBJ2-1	few	CASSRISGSFNEQFF	TGTGCCAGCAGCCGAATAAGCGGGAGTTTCAATGAGCAGTTCTTC
TRBV12-3/TRBV12-4	TRBD2	TRBJ2-1	many	CASSISGSSYNEQFF	TGTGCCAGCAGTATTAGCGGGAGCTCCTACAATGAGCAGTTCTTC
TRBV7-8	NA	TRBJ1-1	NA	CASSISRMGGGDTEAFF	TGTGCCAGCAGCATTTCCAGAATGGGAGGTGGAGACACTGAAGCTTTCTTT
TRBV16	NA	TRBJ1-1	NA	CASTPSGAGSEAFF	TGTGCCAGCACCCCAAGTGGGGCTGGATCTGAAGCTTTCTTT
TRBV19	NA	TRBJ2-1	NA	CASSPSAGPNEQFF	TGTGCCAGTAGCCCGTCGGCAGGGCCCAATGAGCAGTTCTTC
TRBV6-5	NA	TRBJ1-1	NA	CASSYSRRGNTEAFF	TGTGCCAGCAGTTACTCGAGGAGGGGAAACACTGAAGCTTTCTTT
TRBV7-9	NA	TRBJ1-1	many	CASSFDPSGGTEAFF	TGTGCCAGCAGCTTTGACCCCTCGGGGGGCACTGAAGCTTTCTTT
TRBV9	TRBD2	TRBJ2-7	few	CASSEAGGQDEQYF	TGTGCCAGCAGCGAAGCGGGAGGGCAGGACGAGCAGTACTTC
TRBV2	NA	TRBJ2-5	NA	CASSEGGRGETQYF	TGTGCCAGCAGTGAAGGGGGGAGAGGAGAGACCCAGTACTTC
TRBV7-8	TRBD2	TRBJ2-1	many	CASSLGSVAGASWFNEQFF	TGTGCCAGCAGCTTAGGGTCGGTAGCGGGAGCTTCCTGGTTCAATGAGCAGTTCTTC
TRBV27	TRBD1	TRBJ1-1	many	CASSGDRAISEAFF	TGTGCCAGCAGCGGGGACAGGGCGATCTCTGAAGCTTTCTTT
TRBV3-1	TRBD2	TRBJ2-1	NA	CASSQVAGGGGNEQFF	TGTGCCAGCAGCCAAGTAGCGGGGGGCGGGGGGAATGAGCAGTTCTTC
TRBV7-9	NA	TRBJ1-2	many	CASSSAQGVSYTF	TGTGCCAGCAGTTCTGCGCAGGGAGTTTCGTACACCTTC
TRBV12-3/TRBV12-4	NA	TRBJ2-3	many	CASSPANSFTDTQYF	TGTGCCAGCAGTCCCGCAAACTCCTTCACAGATACGCAGTATTTT
TRBV3-1	NA	TRBJ2-1	NA	CATSHVGGRGYEQFF	TGTGCCACGTCCCATGTCGGGGGGCGTGGGTATGAGCAGTTCTTC
TRBV7-8	NA	TRBJ1-6	many	CASSQDRLSSPLHF	TGTGCCAGCAGCCAAGACAGGTTGTCTTCACCCCTCCACTTT
TRBV7-9	TRBD1	TRBJ2-1	few	CASSQEGQASNEQFF	TGTGCCAGCAGCCAAGAGGGACAGGCGAGCAATGAGCAGTTCTTC
TRBV7-6	NA	TRBJ1-1	NA	CASSLGFGADTEAFF	TGTGCCAGCAGCTTAGGGTTTGGGGCGGACACTGAAGCTTTCTTT
TRBV27	NA	TRBJ2-3	NA	CASSLSLRGTGDTQYF	TGTGCCAGCAGTTTATCCCTACGGGGGACGGGAGATACGCAGTATTTT
TRBV6-5	NA	TRBJ1-5	NA	CASSSMTHQPQHF	TGTGCCAGCAGTTCGATGACCCATCAGCCCCAGCATTTT
TRBV5-1	NA	TRBJ1-1	few	CASSLDSTGTNIEAFF	TGCGCCAGCAGCTTGGACTCGACCGGGACAAATATTGAAGCTTTCTTT
TRBV29-1	TRBD2	TRBJ2-1	many	CSAKPRLAGGRNEQFF	TGCAGCGCCAAACCCCGACTAGCGGGGGGGCGGAATGAGCAGTTCTTC
TRBV20-1	NA	TRBJ2-7	NA	CSARDLSPYEQYF	TGCAGTGCCCGGGACCTCAGCCCCTACGAGCAGTACTTC
TRBV7-9	NA	TRBJ2-3	many	CASSAGQQYSTDTQYF	TGTGCCAGCAGCGCGGGACAGCAGTATAGCACAGATACGCAGTATTTT
TRBV10-3	NA	TRBJ2-2	many	CAISERAGSTGELFF	TGTGCCATCAGTGAGAGGGCAGGCTCCACCGGGGAGCTGTTTTTT
TRBV7-2	NA	TRBJ1-1	NA	CASSLGPYTEAFF	TGTGCCAGCAGCCTAGGGCCGTACACTGAAGCTTTCTTT
TRBV9	NA	TRBJ1-1	few	CASSANLAFF	TGTGCCAGCAGCGCCAATCTGGCTTTCTTT
TRBV29-1	NA	TRBJ2-3	few	CSGAEYTDTQYF	TGCAGCGGTGCCGAGTACACAGATACGCAGTATTTT
TRBV3-1	NA	TRBJ1-2	few	CASSQDRGPRDGYTF	TGTGCCAGCAGCCAAGACAGAGGGCCACGGGATGGCTACACCTTC
TRBV20-1	NA	TRBJ1-4	few	CSARREKLFF	TGCAGTGCCCGGAGGGAAAAACTGTTTTTT
TRBV6-5	NA	TRBJ2-3	many	CASSYSRLPTGRLTDTQYF	TGTGCCAGCAGTTACTCTAGGTTACCGACAGGGAGGTTGACAGATACGCAGTATTTT
TRBV4-2	NA	TRBJ2-2	NA	CASSQEQGGFSGELFF	TGTGCCAGCAGCCAAGAGCAGGGCGGGTTCTCCGGGGAGCTGTTTTTT
TRBV29-1	TRBD1	TRBJ2-1	few	CSVGGLGQGWTEQFF	TGCAGCGTTGGGGGATTGGGACAGGGTTGGACTGAGCAGTTCTTC
TRBV5-6	NA	TRBJ2-2	many	CASSRGGELFF	TGTGCCAGCAGCCGTGGCGGGGAGCTGTTTTTT
TRBV29-1	NA	TRBJ1-2	few	CSVGDKRGYTF	TGCAGCGTTGGTGACAAAAGGGGCTACACCTTC
TRBV18	NA	TRBJ2-5	NA	CASSTRDGETQYF	TGTGCCAGCTCAACGCGGGATGGAGAGACCCAGTACTTC
TRBV5-1	TRBD1	TRBJ2-1	many	CASSLRQGARNEQFF	TGCGCCAGCAGCCTGCGACAGGGTGCACGGAATGAGCAGTTCTTC
TRBV20-1	NA	TRBJ2-5	NA	CCARDGGRRLLQETQYF	TGCTGTGCTAGAGATGGGGGTCGGAGACTCCTCCAAGAGACCCAGTACTTC
TRBV20-1	NA	TRBJ2-1	many	CSAPKPGLLYNEQFF	TGCAGTGCCCCCAAACCGGGACTGCTATACAATGAGCAGTTCTTC